This T cell receptor beta chain was profiled in a study of blood T cell repertoires in COVID-19. Study-level information: The United States, Italy and Spain were the sources of the acute and convalescent COVID-19 samples.

Patients from Seattle were sampled longitudinally, starting during active infection. This clone was recorded a few times. The length of the CDR3 is 15 residues. Germline V gene sequence: CDR1 LNHNV, CDR2 YYDKDF (reference sequence). V was pared by 0 bases and J by 9 bases, with 12 bases between. As originally analysed: Reference gene primer amplification in the assay estimated nucleated cell counts. TCRdb keeps only in-frame clones here, not all; method: immunoSEQ multiplex PCR. The V and J calls and the clone size are those of that table, but D and trimming were determined from the DNA. This repertoire shows approximately 190,000 clones, about 80% found once; its top ten account for roughly 7.1%.

V is TRBV15 and J is TRBJ1-6; possibly TRBD1 for D (6 bases). This TCR was sampled from a woman aged 55-69 years with COVID-19, enrolled during active disease. Sequenced material: peripheral blood. The CDR3 region has the DNA TGTGCCACCAGCAGAGATCAGGGGAATACTTCACCCCTCCACTTT. It yields the protein CATSRDQGNTSPLHF.